The source of this T cell receptor beta chain is a study of radiation and T cells in renal cell carcinoma. Study-wide points: Irradiated tumors held more dominant CDR3 motifs than control tumors.

Treatment indicated: treatment-naive control, cytoreductive nephrectomy. V lost 1 base to trimming and J lost 2 bases, with 9 bases between them. CDR1 and CDR2 from the germline V gene are LGHNA and YSLEER. The length of the CDR3 is 16 residues. Using immunoSEQ multiplex PCR, the repertoire was profiled, and TCRdb retains in-frame clones only, with some absent. The table has around 15,000 clones, under 70% seen once. Comments on this clone: Antigen unknown.

The TCR sequence derives from a man aged 35 to 55 with renal cell carcinoma. Sample: tumor tissue, taken from a patient whose treatment was nephrectomy without radiotherapy. The rearrangement uses TRBV4-3 and TRBJ1-6; D remains unclear. The CDR3 DNA follows: TGCGCCAGCAGCCAAGTCAACGGTCCCTATAATTCACCCCTCCACTTT. Translated, it gives CASSQVNGPYNSPLHF.